This T cell receptor (beta chain) was found in a study of blood T cell repertoires in COVID-19. Study-level background: Acute-phase and convalescent COVID-19 samples originated in the United States, Italy and Spain. The cDNA or gDNA used as material had been derived from T cells, B-cell-depleted T cells, or PBMCs.

Authors' analysis steps: Reference gene primer amplification yielded estimated nucleated cell counts. TCRdb's table, derived via immunoSEQ multiplex PCR, lists solely in-frame clones and lacks some. The V and J calls and the clone size are those of that table, but D and trimming were determined from the DNA. The sample lists 200,000 to 300,000 clones, over 80% occurring once. The CDR3 covers 15 residues. V was clipped by 1 base and J by 3 bases, with 10 bases between them. Germline-derived CDR1 and CDR2 are MGHRA and YSYEKL. This TCR derives from a woman aged 40 to 55 with acute or convalescent COVID-19. Source material: peripheral blood. V is TRBV4-1 and J is TRBJ1-3, with a weak D call TRBD1 (5 bases). The CDR3 nucleotides read TGCGCCAGCAGCCAAGTGCGGGGGGGTGGAAACACCATATATTTT. Its protein is CASSQVRGGGNTIYF.